One sample yielded the 29 T cell receptor beta chains listed below, sequenced in a study of T cell responses to AZD1222 COVID-19 vaccine. The data were produced by immunoSEQ multiplex PCR, yet TCRdb's version contains in-frame clones alone and is incomplete. This table has 150,000 or so clones, 90% to 95% appearing once. Sequences were derived from peripheral blood, sampled 28 days after the second AZD1222 dose. These receptors all stem from an adult who received the AZD1222 COVID-19 vaccine.

This clone was observed once. V and J are TRBV11-3 and TRBJ1-2; 7 nucleotides align to TRBD1. The V segment lost 1 base and the J segment 6 bases; nucleotides outside the gene matches: 11. The CDR3 is 16 amino acids. Looked up from germline, CDR1 is SGHNT and CDR2 is YENEEA. CDR3 sequence (DNA): TGTGCCAGCAGCTTAGGGGTAGGAGGGGGCGCCGATGGCTACACCTTC. Translation: CASSLGVGGGADGYTF.

The CDR3 spells CASTSSGSSTDTQYF. The CDR3 region has the DNA TGTGCCAGCACCTCTAGCGGGTCTAGCACAGATACGCAGTATTTT. V is TRBV5-4 and J is TRBJ2-3; 8 positions match TRBD2. J lost 0 bases, V lost 6 bases, and 6 bases had no gene match. The CDR3 has 15 residues. Germline V gene sequence: CDR1 SGHNT, CDR2 YYREEE (reference sequence).

V gene TRBV5-4 combines with J gene TRBJ1-4; no firm D call. Germline V CDR1 and CDR2: SGHNT, YYREEE (reference sequence). The V and J ends lost 4 bases and 5 bases respectively, with 12 bases between them. This CDR3 is 14 amino acids long. The CDR3 nucleotides are TGTGCCAGCAGCCCCCGGACTGAGAATGAAAAACTGTTTTTT. Protein sequence: CASSPRTENEKLFF.

The V and J genes are TRBV5-6 and TRBJ2-7, with 7 bases matching TRBD2. The J segment lost 6 bases and the V segment lost 4 bases, leaving 10 bases of the junction unmatched. CDR1 SGHDT and CDR2 YYEEEE come from the germline V gene. The CDR3 extends over 14 amino acids. This CDR3 reads CASSLPGGGSEQYF. CDR3 DNA sequence: TGTGCCAGCAGCCTCCCGGGCGGGGGTAGCGAGCAGTACTTC.

The gene calls are TRBV24-1 and TRBJ2-2; 9 bases align to TRBD1. V shed 8 bases, J shed 5 bases, and the junction held 2 bases outside the gene matches. Germline V gene sequence: CDR1 KGHDR, CDR2 SFDVKD. The CDR3 has 13 amino acids. The CDR3 bases are TGTGCCACCAAAGACAGGGGGACCGGGGAGCTGTTTTTT. Its protein is CATKDRGTGELFF.

This chain links TRBV6-5 with TRBJ1-6; no clear D. The V gene lost 6 bases and the J gene lost 3 bases, with 12 bases spanning the gap. The CDR3 covers 15 residues. Germline lookup yields CDR1 MNHEY and CDR2 SVGAGI. The CDR3: CASSLPTSYNSPLHF. In nucleotides, the CDR3 is TGTGCCAGCAGCCTACCGACAAGCTATAATTCACCCCTCCACTTT.

The chain employs TRBV6-5 and TRBJ2-1; maybe TRBD2 (5 bases). Per the germline V gene, CDR1 is MNHEY and CDR2 is SVGAGI. Trimming removed 0 bases from V and 7 bases from J, with 7 bases in between. CDR3 length: 13 residues. The CDR3 DNA reads TGTGCCAGCAGTTACTCGACGGGGAATGAGCAGTTCTTC. Amino acids: CASSYSTGNEQFF.

Only a few counts were recorded for this clone. The CDR3 here is CASSQRALRGTGELFF. CDR3 DNA: TGTGCCAGCAGCCAGCGGGCTTTAAGAGGTACCGGGGAGCTGTTTTTT. The V and J genes are TRBV14 and TRBJ2-2, with D tentatively TRBD2 (5 bases). Trimming shortened V by 3 bases and J by 5 bases, and 16 bases separated the two germline ends. The V gene's germline CDR1 is SGHDN and CDR2 FVKESK. The CDR3 extends over 16 amino acids.

The rearrangement links TRBV7-3 to TRBJ2-1; 8 nucleotides match TRBD2. The CDR3 contains 15 residues. CDR1 and CDR2 from the germline V gene are SGHTA and FQGTGA. With V trimmed by 5 bases and J by 4 bases, 7 bases remained unmatched. The CDR3 nucleotides read TGTGCCAGCAGCGGCAGCGGGAGCGATTACAATGAGCAGTTCTTC. Its protein is CASSGSGSDYNEQFF.

The rearrangement links TRBV7-9 to TRBJ2-7; the D is unclear. Trimming took off 5 bases at V and 5 bases at J, with 10 bases between the two ends. The CDR3 runs to 12 residues. The germline V gene has CDR1 SEHNR and CDR2 FQNEAQ (reference sequence). The CDR3 DNA reads as TGTGCCAGCAGCGTCCTCGGAGACGAGCAGTACTTC. Protein product: CASSVLGDEQYF.

This chain uses TRBV12-5 with TRBJ2-3; D not resolved. The ends were cut back, 2 bases at V and 3 bases at J, with 18 bases in the middle. The germline V gene encodes CDR1 LGHNT and CDR2 FRNRAP. This CDR3 comprises 17 residues. Here the CDR3 reads CASGLSYPPKRTDTQYF. In nucleotides, the CDR3 is TGTGCTAGTGGTTTGTCGTATCCCCCAAAGAGGACAGATACGCAGTATTTT.

J is TRBJ2-2 and V is TRBV5-6, with D perhaps assigned TRBD1 or TRBD2 (6 bases each). The ends were cut back, 0 bases at V and 5 bases at J, with 23 bases in the middle. Germline V lookup: CDR1 SGHDT, CDR2 YYEEEE. The CDR3 is 19 amino acids. Written as DNA, the CDR3 is TGTGCCAGCAGCTTGGCCGGCATTAGCGGAGGGGGAGAGACCGGGGAGCTGTTTTTT. Protein sequence: CASSLAGISGGGETGELFF. Based on the CDR3 plus reference TRBV5-6 and TRBJ2-2, the full variable domain is DAGVTQSPTHLIKTRGQQVTLRCSPKSGHDTVSWYQQALGQGPQFIFQYYEEEERQRGNFPDRFSGHQFPNYSSELNVNALLLGDSALYLCASSLAGISGGGETGELFFGEGSRLTVL.

This clone was recorded once. V usage is TRBV19 and J usage is TRBJ2-7; D unresolved. Germline CDR1 reads LNHDA; CDR2 reads SQIVND (reference sequence). Trimming pared 3 bases from V and 4 bases from J, leaving 7 bases between. The CDR3 runs 12 residues. For the CDR3, the DNA is TGTGCCAGTAGTATGGAACCTTACGAGCAGTACTTC. It is translated as CASSMEPYEQYF.

V gene TRBV24-1 combines with J gene TRBJ1-2; D is possibly TRBD1 (5 bases). The germline V gene has CDR1 KGHDR and CDR2 SFDVKD. There are 14 residues in the CDR3. Trimming took 2 bases from V and 5 from J, leaving 11 bases between them. The CDR3 DNA sequence: TGTGCCACCAGTGATTCCGGGACTGAATATGGCTACACCTTC. Its translation: CATSDSGTEYGYTF.

The rearrangement uses TRBV3-1 (or the pseudogene TRBV3-2) and TRBJ1-5; 8 bases match TRBD1. V gave up 5 bases and J gave up 7 bases; unmatched junction bases: 7. Germline CDR1 is LGHDT and CDR2 is YNNKEL (reference sequence). This CDR3 spans 14 amino acids. Here the CDR3 reads CASSDRGVGQPQHF. DNA for the CDR3: TGTGCCAGCAGCGACAGGGGTGTGGGCCAGCCCCAGCATTTT.

This chain uses TRBV19 with TRBJ2-1, with 8 bases that match TRBD1. Germline values: CDR1 LNHDA, CDR2 SQIVND (reference sequence). The V gene end was trimmed by 2 bases and the J gene end by 10 bases; junction bases not matched to a gene: 4. The CDR3 runs to 13 residues. CDR3 coding DNA: TGTGCCAGTAGTATATTGACAGGGGCCGAGCAGTTCTTC. Encoded protein: CASSILTGAEQFF.

V gene TRBV7-9 combines with J gene TRBJ1-1; possibly TRBD1 for D (5 bases). The CDR3 sequence is 14 residues long. V lost 0 bases to trimming and J lost 5 bases, with 10 bases between them. Germline-derived CDR1 and CDR2 are SEHNR and FQNEAQ (reference sequence). For the CDR3, the DNA is TGTGCCAGCAGCTTAGCGCTGGGGGGAACTGAAGCTTTCTTT. It translates to CASSLALGGTEAFF.

This clone was recorded once. The chain is built from TRBV19 and TRBJ1-1; TRBD1 matches at 7 bases. The V gene end was trimmed by 4 bases and the J gene end by 2 bases; junction bases not matched to a gene: 13. This CDR3 spans 17 amino acids. CDR1 and CDR2 from the germline V gene are LNHDA and SQIVND (reference sequence). The CDR3 sequence is CASSTRGARGPNTEAFF. The CDR3 DNA reads TGTGCCAGTAGTACCAGGGGGGCCCGGGGTCCTAACACTGAAGCTTTCTTT.

As regards this clone: The sample holds other DNA sequences that translate to the same CDR3. The chain couples TRBV7-2 to TRBJ1-5; possibly TRBD1 for D (6 bases). The length of the CDR3 is 13 residues. Germline V gives CDR1 SGHTA, CDR2 FQGNSA. Trimming pared 5 bases from V and 4 bases from J, leaving 9 bases between. CDR3 in DNA: TGTGCCAGCAGCGTCAGGGGTAATCAGCCCCAGCATTTT. Amino acids: CASSVRGNQPQHF.

The chain is built from TRBV12-3 or TRBV12-4 and TRBJ2-3; D unresolved. Between the trimmed V and J ends, which lost 5 bases and 5 bases, there was a span of 5 bases. CDR3 size: 11 residues. Here the CDR3 reads CASSKVDTQYF. In nucleotides, the CDR3 is TGTGCCAGCAGTAAAGTAGATACGCAGTATTTT.

To note about this clone: Other DNA variants within this sample encode the same CDR3. This rearrangement joins TRBV5-1 to TRBJ2-3, with D unclear. V gave up 0 bases and J gave up 0 bases, with 2 bases separating them. Germline V gene data show CDR1 as SGHRS and CDR2 as YFSETQ. The CDR3 consists of 13 residues. The chain's CDR3 is CASSLDSTDTQYF. In DNA, the CDR3 is TGCGCCAGCAGCTTGGACAGCACAGATACGCAGTATTTT.

The V call is TRBV12-5, the J call TRBJ1-2; D gene unclear. In germline, CDR1 is LGHNT, CDR2 FRNRAP. This CDR3 is built from 12 residues. This chain's CDR3 is CGYISPDYGYTF. The CDR3 DNA sequence: TGTGGCTATATTTCCCCCGACTATGGCTACACCTTC.

The rearrangement links TRBV7-3 to TRBJ2-2; D call uncertain. The V end was cut by 3 bases, the J end by 6 bases, with 8 bases between. The CDR3 has 13 amino acids. Germline V gene data show CDR1 as SGHTA and CDR2 as FQGTGA. The CDR3 here is CASSLGSPGELFF. CDR3 in DNA: TGTGCCAGCAGCTTGGGTTCCCCCGGGGAGCTGTTTTTT.

The V gene is TRBV19, the J gene TRBJ2-1, with 7 positions matching TRBD2. The CDR3 covers 19 residues. Germline V gene sequence: CDR1 LNHDA, CDR2 SQIVND (reference sequence). V was pared by 1 base and J by 3 bases, with 15 bases of the junction left unmatched. The CDR3 sequence is CASSIASGAYTPNYNEQFF. In DNA, the CDR3 is TGTGCCAGTAGTATAGCTAGCGGCGCCTACACCCCAAACTACAATGAGCAGTTCTTC.

This chain connects TRBV7-3 to TRBJ1-3; D gene uncertain. The germline gives CDR1 SGHTA, CDR2 FQGTGA. The CDR3 is made up of 15 amino acids. Trimming shortened V by 6 bases and J by 4 bases, and 16 bases separated the two germline ends. DNA of the CDR3: TGTGCCAGCAGATTCCGGGGTGGCCCAGGAAACACCATATATTTT. Protein product: CASRFRGGPGNTIYF.

The chain joins TRBV14 to TRBJ1-1; TRBD1 matches at 7 bases. The CDR3 is 15 residues long. Per the germline V gene, CDR1 is SGHDN and CDR2 is FVKESK. The V segment lost 4 bases and the J segment 0 bases; nucleotides outside the gene matches: 5. The DNA of the CDR3 is TGTGCCAGCAGCCCTCAAACAGGGGTGAACACTGAAGCTTTCTTT. Translating it yields CASSPQTGVNTEAFF.

Notes on this clone: The junction and the germline gene differ at one end; a read error may be behind it. The CDR3 DNA sequence: TGTTCCAGCAGCTCGACAGGGGGCGAAAAACTGTTTTTT. It translates to CSSSSTGGEKLFF. The V gene is TRBV5-6, the J gene TRBJ1-4; 10 positions agree with TRBD1. The CDR3 extends over 13 amino acids. CDR1 is SGHDT and CDR2 is YYEEEE in the germline V gene. The whole variable domain, remainder taken from reference TRBV5-6 and TRBJ1-4, is DAGVTQSPTHLIKTRGQQVTLRCSPKSGHDTVSWYQQALGQGPQFIFQYYEEEERQRGNFPDRFSGHQFPNYSSELNVNALLLGDSALYLCSSSSTGGEKLFFGSGTQLSVL.

This clone was observed a single time. The chain carries TRBV19 and TRBJ1-4; 8 positions match TRBD1. The CDR3 length is 15 residues. Germline assignment: CDR1 LNHDA and CDR2 SQIVND (reference sequence). V was pared by 5 bases and J by 7 bases, with 9 bases of the junction left unmatched. The CDR3 DNA sequence: TGTGCCAGTAGTTATGGGACAGGCGAGAGTGAAAAACTGTTTTTT. It yields the protein CASSYGTGESEKLFF.

This clone came up a few times. The chain carries TRBV11-1 and TRBJ1-2; possibly TRBD1 for D (6 bases). The CDR3 has 15 amino acids. Germline V CDR1 and CDR2: SGHAT, FQDESV (reference sequence). The V gene lost 4 bases and the J gene lost 7 bases, with 19 bases spanning the gap. Written as DNA, the CDR3 is TGTGCCAGCAGCTCGCTCGGAGCAGGGGACGGTGGCTACACCTTC. It specifies CASSSLGAGDGGYTF.